This is a list of T cell receptor beta chains from one sample in a study of blood T cell repertoires in COVID-19. Produced via immunoSEQ multiplex PCR; TCRdb's table is partial and in-frame only. Of a few hundred thousand clones listed, about nine tenths were seen once; the top ten hold approximately 4%. The material sequenced was peripheral blood. The receptor set was obtained from a woman aged 40-49 years with acute or convalescent COVID-19. Each CDR3 is given with its conserved first and last residue. A D gene is named only where the DNA matches it firmly. Clone size is not always given. Where it is, it says once, few, many or a class for expanded clones.

d_call,clone_size,j_call,v_call,cdr3_aa,cdr3_nt
NA,NA,TRBJ2-1,TRBV7-2,CASSLVAVTRGNEQFF,TGTGCCAGCAGCTTAGTGGCGGTGACAAGGGGCAATGAGCAGTTCTTC
NA,NA,TRBJ1-4,TRBV27,CASSPWGGNEELFF,TGTGCCAGCAGTCCCTGGGGGGGTAATGAAGAACTGTTTTTT
TRBD1,NA,TRBJ1-2,TRBV13,CASSLGLNRGYGYTF,TGTGCCAGCAGCTTAGGCCTTAACAGGGGCTATGGCTACACCTTC
NA,once,TRBJ1-4,TRBV12-3/TRBV12-4,CASRTGDIEKLFF,TGTGCCAGCAGGACAGGCGACATTGAAAAACTGTTTTTT
TRBD2,NA,TRBJ2-2,TRBV4-2,CASSQDLAGGRTGELFF,TGTGCCAGCAGCCAAGATCTAGCGGGGGGGCGCACCGGGGAGCTGTTTTTT
NA,NA,TRBJ1-1,TRBV9,CASSVARNTEAFF,TGTGCCAGCAGCGTAGCTCGGAACACTGAAGCTTTCTTT
TRBD2,NA,TRBJ2-5,TRBV19,CASGPSGGAGETQYF,TGTGCCAGTGGACCTAGCGGGGGGGCCGGAGAGACCCAGTACTTC
NA,NA,TRBJ1-5,TRBV3-1/TRBV3-2,CASSQEGCRFYSNQPQHF,TGTGCCAGCAGCCAAGAAGGCTGCAGGTTCTATAGCAATCAGCCCCAGCATTTT
NA,once,TRBJ1-1,TRBV27,CASSYQTGNTEAFF,TGTGCCAGCAGCTACCAGACAGGAAACACTGAAGCTTTCTTT
TRBD1,NA,TRBJ2-5,TRBV19,CASSTGGGKTQYF,TGTGCCAGTAGCACAGGGGGCGGGAAGACCCAGTACTTC
NA,once,TRBJ1-4,TRBV7-9,CASSDISEKLFF,TGTGCCAGCAGCGATATCAGTGAAAAACTGTTTTTT
TRBD1,few,TRBJ1-2,TRBV6-5,CASRPLGGANYGYTF,TGTGCCAGCAGACCCCTAGGGGGCGCCAACTATGGCTACACCTTC
TRBD1,NA,TRBJ1-2,TRBV15,CATSRGGGTGLNYGYTF,TGTGCCACCAGCAGAGGAGGAGGGACAGGGCTTAACTATGGCTACACCTTC
TRBD2,NA,TRBJ2-3,TRBV11-1,CASRPTSGGRGTQYF,TGTGCCAGCAGGCCGACTAGCGGGGGGCGAGGTACGCAGTATTTT
NA,NA,TRBJ1-2,TRBV5-1,CASSLRDSGYTF,TGCGCCAGCAGCTTGCGGGATTCTGGCTACACCTTC
TRBD2,NA,TRBJ2-3,TRBV4-2,CASSLLGRGAFYNQVNTQYF,TGTGCCAGCAGCCTCCTCGGGCGGGGGGCCTTTTATAACCAGGTGAATACGCAGTATTTT
TRBD2,NA,TRBJ2-2,TRBV5-4,CASSLTSSGGASGELFF,TGTGCCAGCAGCCTTACCTCTAGCGGGGGGGCCTCCGGGGAGCTGTTTTTT
NA,NA,TRBJ2-3,TRBV19,CASSIGTASTDTQYF,TGTGCCAGTAGTATAGGGACTGCTAGCACAGATACGCAGTATTTT
NA,NA,TRBJ1-1,TRBV12-3/TRBV12-4,CASSIGPNTEAFF,TGTGCCAGCAGTATTGGGCCGAACACTGAAGCTTTCTTT
NA,NA,TRBJ1-1,TRBV5-1,CASSSGTPINTEAFF,TGCGCCAGCAGCTCCGGGACACCGATAAACACTGAAGCTTTCTTT
TRBD1,NA,TRBJ1-2,TRBV6-5,CAGNRGAYGYTF,TGTGCCGGGAACAGGGGGGCCTATGGCTACACCTTC
TRBD2,NA,TRBJ2-3,TRBV5-1,CASSLVFPSGTSGGEVLDTQYF,TGCGCCAGCAGCTTGGTCTTCCCCTCCGGGACTAGCGGGGGGGAAGTTTTGGATACGCAGTATTTT
NA,NA,TRBJ1-2,TRBV12-3/TRBV12-4,CASSLGSNYGYTF,TGTGCCAGCAGTTTGGGCAGCAACTATGGCTACACCTTC
NA,NA,TRBJ1-6,TRBV7-9,CASVRTGGSYNSPLHF,TGTGCCAGCGTCCGGACGGGGGGCTCCTATAATTCACCCCTCCACTTT
TRBD1,once,TRBJ1-5,TRBV2,CASSGRDRANQPQHF,TGTGCCAGCAGTGGAAGGGACAGGGCTAACCAGCCCCAGCATTTT
NA,once,TRBJ1-1,TRBV6-5,CASRSRGGGTEAFF,TGTGCCAGCAGATCACGGGGAGGAGGCACTGAAGCTTTCTTT
NA,NA,TRBJ2-1,TRBV2,CASSLAREQFF,TGTGCCAGCAGTCTGGCGAGGGAGCAGTTCTTC
TRBD2,NA,TRBJ2-1,TRBV27,CASSLSRVVRGVRGDEQFF,TGTGCCAGCAGTTTATCCCGAGTTGTTCGGGGGGTCCGTGGTGATGAGCAGTTCTTC
NA,NA,TRBJ2-2,TRBV13,CASGTNTGELFF,TGTGCCTCAGGGACGAACACCGGGGAGCTGTTTTTT
TRBD1,NA,TRBJ1-2,TRBV5-1,CASSRQGAEGYTF,TGCGCCAGCAGCCGCCAGGGGGCGGAAGGCTACACCTTC
NA,NA,TRBJ1-4,TRBV2,CASSRQVSLEKLFF,TGTGCCAGCAGTAGACAGGTTTCCCTTGAAAAACTGTTTTTT
TRBD1,once,TRBJ1-2,TRBV29-1,CSVDGQGDGYTF,TGCAGCGTTGATGGGCAGGGGGATGGCTACACCTTC
TRBD1,few,TRBJ1-2,TRBV19,CASRRGPNYGYTF,TGTGCCAGTAGGAGGGGGCCAAACTATGGCTACACCTTC
TRBD1,NA,TRBJ1-1,TRBV5-4,CASSLDRDRGRAFF,TGTGCCAGCAGCTTAGACCGGGACAGGGGTCGGGCTTTCTTT
NA,NA,TRBJ1-2,TRBV27,CASSSIQGGYGYTF,TGTGCCAGCAGTTCCATTCAGGGAGGATATGGCTACACCTTC
NA,NA,TRBJ1-5,TRBV19,CASTVGGGQPQHF,TGTGCCAGTACGGTAGGAGGTGGCCAGCCCCAGCATTTT
NA,once,TRBJ1-1,TRBV4-1,CASSPRMNTEAFF,TGCGCCAGCAGCCCGCGGATGAACACTGAAGCTTTCTTT
TRBD1,NA,TRBJ1-4,TRBV9,CASSARPGTGTNEKLFF,TGTGCCAGCAGCGCCCGTCCCGGGACAGGGACTAATGAAAAACTGTTTTTT
NA,NA,TRBJ1-4,TRBV15,CATSRDYPGLTEKLFF,TGTGCCACCAGCAGAGATTACCCAGGGTTAACTGAAAAACTGTTTTTT
NA,NA,TRBJ2-3,TRBV21-1,CASSSPRAGGRDTQYF,TGTGCCAGCAGCTCCCCAAGGGCGGGGGGGCGTGATACGCAGTATTTT
NA,NA,TRBJ1-6,TRBV19,CASSIAFLSGESPLHF,TGTGCCAGTAGTATCGCCTTCCTTTCGGGGGAATCACCCCTCCACTTT
TRBD2,NA,TRBJ2-3,TRBV9,CASSTTSGGAWDTQYF,TGTGCCAGCAGCACGACTAGCGGGGGGGCCTGGGATACGCAGTATTTT